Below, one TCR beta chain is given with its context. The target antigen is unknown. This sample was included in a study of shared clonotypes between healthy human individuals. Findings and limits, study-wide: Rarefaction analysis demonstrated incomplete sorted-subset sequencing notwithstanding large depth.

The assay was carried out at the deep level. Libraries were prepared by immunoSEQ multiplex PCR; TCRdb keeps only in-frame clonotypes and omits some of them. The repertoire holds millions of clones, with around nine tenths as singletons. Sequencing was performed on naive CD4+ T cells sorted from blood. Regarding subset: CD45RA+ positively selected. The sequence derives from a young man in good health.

The CDR3 reads CAWSGGTGVYEQYF. The DNA for the CDR3 is TGTGCCTGGAGTGGAGGGACAGGCGTCTACGAGCAGTACTTC. V is TRBV30 and J is TRBJ2-7; 8 nucleotides agree with TRBD1. With 1 base clipped from V and 3 bases from J, the junction kept 5 bases outside the gene matches. In germline, CDR1 is GTSNPN, CDR2 SVGIG (reference sequence). This CDR3 spans 14 amino acids.